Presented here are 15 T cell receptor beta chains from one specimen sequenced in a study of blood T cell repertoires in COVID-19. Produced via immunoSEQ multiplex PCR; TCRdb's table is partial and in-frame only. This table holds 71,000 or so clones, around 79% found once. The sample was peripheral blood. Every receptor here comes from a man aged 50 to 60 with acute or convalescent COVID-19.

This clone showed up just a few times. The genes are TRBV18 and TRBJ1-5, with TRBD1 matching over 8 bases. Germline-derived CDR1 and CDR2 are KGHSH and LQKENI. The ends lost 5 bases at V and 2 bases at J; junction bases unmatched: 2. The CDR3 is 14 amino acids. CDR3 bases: TGTGCCAGCTCAAAGGACAGGGGCAATCAGCCCCAGCATTTT. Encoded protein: CASSKDRGNQPQHF. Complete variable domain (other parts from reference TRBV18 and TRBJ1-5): NAGVMQNPRHLVRRRGQEARLRCSPMKGHSHVYWYRQLPEEGLKFMVYLQKENIIDESGMPKERFSAEFPKEGPSILRIQQVVRGDSAAYFCASSKDRGNQPQHFGDGTRLSIL.

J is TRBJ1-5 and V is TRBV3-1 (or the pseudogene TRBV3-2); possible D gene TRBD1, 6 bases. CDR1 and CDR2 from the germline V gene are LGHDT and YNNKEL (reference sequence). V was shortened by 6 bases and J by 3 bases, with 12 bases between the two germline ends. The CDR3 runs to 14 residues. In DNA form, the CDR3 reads TGTGCCAGCAGTTTAGCAGGGGTCAATCAGCCCCAGCATTTT. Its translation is CASSLAGVNQPQHF.

The DNA for the CDR3 is TGTGCCAGCAGTTTATCGACTAGCGGGGGGCCCTCTAGCACAGATACGCAGTATTTT. Its protein is CASSLSTSGGPSSTDTQYF. V usage is TRBV27 and J usage is TRBJ2-3; 13 bases are a match to TRBD2. Trimming removed 0 bases from V and 0 bases from J; junction bases left unmatched: 6. The CDR3 sequence is 19 residues long. Looked up from germline, CDR1 is MNHEY and CDR2 is SMNVEV (reference sequence).

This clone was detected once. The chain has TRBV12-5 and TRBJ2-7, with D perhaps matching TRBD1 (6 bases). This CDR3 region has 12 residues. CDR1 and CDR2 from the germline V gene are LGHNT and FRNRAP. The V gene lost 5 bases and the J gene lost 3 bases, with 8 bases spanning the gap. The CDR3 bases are TGTGCTAGTGGTCTGGACAGCTACGAGCAGTACTTC. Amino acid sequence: CASGLDSYEQYF.

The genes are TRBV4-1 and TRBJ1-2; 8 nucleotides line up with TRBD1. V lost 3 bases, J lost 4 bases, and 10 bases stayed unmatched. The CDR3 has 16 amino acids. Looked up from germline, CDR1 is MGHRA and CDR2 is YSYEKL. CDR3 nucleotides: TGCGCCAGCAGCCATGAAACAGGGGGACGGGGCTATGGCTACACCTTC. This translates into CASSHETGGRGYGYTF.

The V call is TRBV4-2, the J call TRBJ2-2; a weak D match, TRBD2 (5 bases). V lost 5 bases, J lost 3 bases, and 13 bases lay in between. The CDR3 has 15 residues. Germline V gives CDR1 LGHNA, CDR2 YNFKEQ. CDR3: CASSTSGSHTGELFF. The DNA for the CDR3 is TGTGCCAGCAGCACATCGGGGTCCCACACCGGGGAGCTGTTTTTT.

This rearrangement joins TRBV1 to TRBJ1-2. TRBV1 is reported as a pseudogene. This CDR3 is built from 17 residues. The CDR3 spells CTSSQDPLRRAVLGYTF. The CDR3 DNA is TGCACCAGCAGCCAAGATCCCCTCCGTCGAGCTGTCCTAGGCTACACCTTC.

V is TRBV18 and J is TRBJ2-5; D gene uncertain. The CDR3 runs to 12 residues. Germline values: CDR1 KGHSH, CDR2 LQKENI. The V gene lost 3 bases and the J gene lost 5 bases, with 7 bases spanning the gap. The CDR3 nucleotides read TGTGCCAGCTCACCCATCCGGGAGACCCAGTACTTC. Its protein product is CASSPIRETQYF.

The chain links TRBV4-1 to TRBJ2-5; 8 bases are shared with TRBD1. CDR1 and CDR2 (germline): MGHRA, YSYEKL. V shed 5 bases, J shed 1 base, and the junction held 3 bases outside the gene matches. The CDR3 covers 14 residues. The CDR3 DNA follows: TGCGCCAGCAGCTCTACAGGGGGCCAAGAGACCCAGTACTTC. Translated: CASSSTGGQETQYF.

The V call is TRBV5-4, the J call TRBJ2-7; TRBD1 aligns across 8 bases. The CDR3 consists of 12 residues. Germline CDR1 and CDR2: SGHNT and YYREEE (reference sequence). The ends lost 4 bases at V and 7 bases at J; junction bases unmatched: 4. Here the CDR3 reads CASSKTGEEQYF. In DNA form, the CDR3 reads TGTGCCAGCAGCAAGACAGGGGAGGAGCAGTACTTC. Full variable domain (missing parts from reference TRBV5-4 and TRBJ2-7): ETGVTQSPTHLIKTRGQQVTLRCSSQSGHNTVSWYQQALGQGPQFIFQYYREEENGRGNFPPRFSGLQFPNYSSELNVNALELDDSALYLCASSKTGEEQYFGPGTRLTVT.

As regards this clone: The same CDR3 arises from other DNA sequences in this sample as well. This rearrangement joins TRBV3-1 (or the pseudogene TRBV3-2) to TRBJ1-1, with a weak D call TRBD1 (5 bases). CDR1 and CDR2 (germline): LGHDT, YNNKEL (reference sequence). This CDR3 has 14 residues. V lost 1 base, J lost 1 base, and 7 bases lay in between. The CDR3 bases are TGTGCCAGCAGCCAAGTGGGGGGGAACACTGAAGCTTTCTTT. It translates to CASSQVGGNTEAFF.

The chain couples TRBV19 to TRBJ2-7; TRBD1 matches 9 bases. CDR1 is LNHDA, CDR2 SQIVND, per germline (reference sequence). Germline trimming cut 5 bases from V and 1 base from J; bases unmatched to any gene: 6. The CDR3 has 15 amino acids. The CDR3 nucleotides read TGTGCCAGTAGTCTTGGGGGACAGGGATCCTACGAGCAGTACTTC. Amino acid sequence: CASSLGGQGSYEQYF.

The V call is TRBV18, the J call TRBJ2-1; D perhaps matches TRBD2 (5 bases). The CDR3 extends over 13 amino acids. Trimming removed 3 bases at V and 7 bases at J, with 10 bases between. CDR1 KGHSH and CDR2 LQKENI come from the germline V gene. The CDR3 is CASSPGLFNEQFF. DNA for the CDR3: TGTGCCAGCTCACCTGGACTCTTTAATGAGCAGTTCTTC.

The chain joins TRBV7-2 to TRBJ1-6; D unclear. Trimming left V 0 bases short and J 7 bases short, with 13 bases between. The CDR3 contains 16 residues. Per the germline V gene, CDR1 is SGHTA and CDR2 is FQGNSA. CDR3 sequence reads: CASSLALGGLNSPLHF. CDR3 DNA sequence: TGTGCCAGCAGCTTAGCGCTCGGCGGTCTCAATTCACCCCTCCACTTT.

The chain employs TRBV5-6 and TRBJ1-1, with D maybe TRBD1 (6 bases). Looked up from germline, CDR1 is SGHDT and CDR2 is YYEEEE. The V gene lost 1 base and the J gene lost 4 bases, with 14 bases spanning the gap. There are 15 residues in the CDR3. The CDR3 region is CASSLWGPRTTEAFF. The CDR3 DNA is TGTGCCAGCAGCTTGTGGGGGCCCCGAACCACTGAAGCTTTCTTT.